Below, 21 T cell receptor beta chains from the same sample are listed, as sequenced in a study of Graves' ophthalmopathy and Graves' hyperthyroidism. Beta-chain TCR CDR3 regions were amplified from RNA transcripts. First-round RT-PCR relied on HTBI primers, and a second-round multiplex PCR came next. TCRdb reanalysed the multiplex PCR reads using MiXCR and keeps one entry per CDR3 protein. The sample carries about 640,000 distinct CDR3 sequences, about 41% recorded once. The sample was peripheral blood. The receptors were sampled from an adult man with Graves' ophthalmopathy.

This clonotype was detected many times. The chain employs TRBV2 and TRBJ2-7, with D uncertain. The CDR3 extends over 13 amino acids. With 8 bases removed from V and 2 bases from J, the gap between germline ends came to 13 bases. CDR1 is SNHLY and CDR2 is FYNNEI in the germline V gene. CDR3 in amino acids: CASARPPTYEQYF. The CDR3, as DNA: TGTGCCAGCGCCCGGCCGCCAACCTACGAGCAGTACTTC.

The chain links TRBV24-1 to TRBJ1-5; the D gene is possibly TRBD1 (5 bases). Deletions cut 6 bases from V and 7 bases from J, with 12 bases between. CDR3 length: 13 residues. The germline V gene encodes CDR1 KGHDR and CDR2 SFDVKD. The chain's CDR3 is CATSSKRGQPQHF. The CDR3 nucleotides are TGTGCCACCAGTTCTAAACGGGGGCAGCCCCAGCATTTT.

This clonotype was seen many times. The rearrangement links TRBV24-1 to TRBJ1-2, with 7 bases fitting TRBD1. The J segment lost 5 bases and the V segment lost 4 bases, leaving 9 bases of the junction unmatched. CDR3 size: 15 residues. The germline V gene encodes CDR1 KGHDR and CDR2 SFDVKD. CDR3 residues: CATSEADRAPYGYTF. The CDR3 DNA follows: TGTGCCACCAGTGAAGCCGACAGGGCCCCTTATGGCTACACCTTC.

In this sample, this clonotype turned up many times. The CDR3 DNA is TGTGCCAGCAGCGTAGGGTCCCTGGTTAATTCACCCCTCCACTTT. Protein: CASSVGSLVNSPLHF. This chain connects TRBV9 to TRBJ1-6; D gene uncertain. There are 15 residues in the CDR3. Germline assignment: CDR1 SGDLS and CDR2 YYNGEE. V was trimmed by 0 bases and J by 6 bases, leaving 10 bases between them.

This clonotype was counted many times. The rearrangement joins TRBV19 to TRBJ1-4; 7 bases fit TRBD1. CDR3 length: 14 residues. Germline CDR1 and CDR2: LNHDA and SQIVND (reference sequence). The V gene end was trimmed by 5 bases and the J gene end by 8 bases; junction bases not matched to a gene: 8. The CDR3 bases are TGTGCCAGTAGTTCGACAGGGTCGGGGGAAAAACTGTTTTTT. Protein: CASSSTGSGEKLFF.

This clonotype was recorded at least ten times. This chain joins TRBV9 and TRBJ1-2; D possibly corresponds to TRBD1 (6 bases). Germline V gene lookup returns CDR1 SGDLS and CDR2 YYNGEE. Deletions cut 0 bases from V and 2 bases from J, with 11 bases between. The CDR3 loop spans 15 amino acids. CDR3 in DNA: TGTGCCAGCAGCGTAGAGACAGGACCAAACTATGGCTACACCTTC. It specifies CASSVETGPNYGYTF.

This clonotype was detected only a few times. This CDR3 reads CASSTRLAGRETQYF. CDR3 nucleotide sequence: TGTGCCAGTAGTACCCGACTAGCGGGGAGGGAGACCCAGTACTTC. The chain is built from TRBV19 and TRBJ2-5, with TRBD2 identical over 11 bases. Germline V gives CDR1 LNHDA, CDR2 SQIVND (reference sequence). Unmatched junction bases numbered 6, after V lost 4 bases and J lost 5 bases. This CDR3 contains 15 residues.

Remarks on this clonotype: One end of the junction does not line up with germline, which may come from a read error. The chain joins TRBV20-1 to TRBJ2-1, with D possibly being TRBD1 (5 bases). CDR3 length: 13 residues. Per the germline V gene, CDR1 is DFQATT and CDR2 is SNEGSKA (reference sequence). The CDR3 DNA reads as TGCAGTGCTAGAGATCGACAGAACAATGAGCAATTCTTC. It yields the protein CSARDRQNNEQFF.

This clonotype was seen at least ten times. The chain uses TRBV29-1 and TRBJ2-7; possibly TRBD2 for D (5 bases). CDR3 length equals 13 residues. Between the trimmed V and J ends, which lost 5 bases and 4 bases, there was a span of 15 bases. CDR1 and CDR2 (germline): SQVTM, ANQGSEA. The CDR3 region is CSVPGRGVYEQYF. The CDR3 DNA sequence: TGCAGCGTTCCCGGCCGGGGTGTTTACGAGCAGTACTTC.

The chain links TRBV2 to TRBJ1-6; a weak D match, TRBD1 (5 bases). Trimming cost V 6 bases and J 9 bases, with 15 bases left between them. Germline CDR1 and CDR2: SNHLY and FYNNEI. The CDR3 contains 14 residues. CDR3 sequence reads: CASRVGASGSPLHF. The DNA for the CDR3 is TGTGCCAGCAGGGTAGGGGCCAGCGGTTCACCCCTCCACTTT.

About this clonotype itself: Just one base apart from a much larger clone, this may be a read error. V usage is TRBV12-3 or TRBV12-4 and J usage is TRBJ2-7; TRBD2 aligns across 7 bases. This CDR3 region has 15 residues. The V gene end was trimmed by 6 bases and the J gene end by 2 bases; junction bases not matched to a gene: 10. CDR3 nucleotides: TGTGCCAGCAGCCAACGTCCTAGCGGTACCTACGAGCAGTACTTC. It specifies CASSQRPSGTYEQYF.

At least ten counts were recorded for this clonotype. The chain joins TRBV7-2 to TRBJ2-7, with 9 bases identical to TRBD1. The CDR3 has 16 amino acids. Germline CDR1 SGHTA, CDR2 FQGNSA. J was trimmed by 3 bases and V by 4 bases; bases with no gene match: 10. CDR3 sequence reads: CASSSNRDRALYEQYF. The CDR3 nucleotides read TGTGCCAGCAGCTCTAACCGGGACAGGGCCCTCTACGAGCAGTACTTC.

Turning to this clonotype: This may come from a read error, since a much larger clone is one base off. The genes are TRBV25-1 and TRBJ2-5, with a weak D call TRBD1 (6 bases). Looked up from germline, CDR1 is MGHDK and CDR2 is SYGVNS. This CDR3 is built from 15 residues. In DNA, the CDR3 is TGTGCCAGCAGTCAAAGGGGGACCGAGTGGGGGACCCATTACTTC. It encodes CASSQRGTEWGTHYF.

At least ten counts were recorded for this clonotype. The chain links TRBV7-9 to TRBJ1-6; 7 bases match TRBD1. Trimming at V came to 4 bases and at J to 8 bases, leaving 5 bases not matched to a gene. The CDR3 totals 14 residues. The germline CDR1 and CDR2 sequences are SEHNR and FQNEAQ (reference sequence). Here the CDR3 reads CASSSQGVDSPLHF. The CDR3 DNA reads TGTGCCAGCAGCTCGCAGGGGGTGGATTCACCCCTCCACTTT. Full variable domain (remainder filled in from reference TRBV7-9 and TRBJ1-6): DTGVSQNPRHKITKRGQNVTFRCDPISEHNRLYWYRQTLGQGPEFLTYFQNEAQLEKSRLLSDRFSAERPKGSFSTLEIQRTEQGDSAMYLCASSSQGVDSPLHFGNGTRLTVT.

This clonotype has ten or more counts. The DNA for the CDR3 is TGTGCCAGCAGCCCTGGAGGAAGCGGGGAGACCCAGTACTTC. It codes for CASSPGGSGETQYF. The V and J genes are TRBV5-8 and TRBJ2-5; the D gene is possibly TRBD2 (6 bases). V lost 4 bases and J 5 bases, leaving 15 bases between the germline ends. Per germline, CDR1 SGHTS and CDR2 YDEGEE. The CDR3 spans 14 residues.

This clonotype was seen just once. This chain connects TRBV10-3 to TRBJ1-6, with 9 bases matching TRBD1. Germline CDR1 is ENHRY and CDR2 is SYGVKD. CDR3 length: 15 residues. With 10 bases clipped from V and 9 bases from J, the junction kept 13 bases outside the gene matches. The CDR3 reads CASSTDRGWGSPLHF. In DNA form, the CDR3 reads TGTGCCAGCAGCACGGACAGGGGCTGGGGTTCACCCCTCCACTTT.

This chain's CDR3 is CASSSAGTGGREQYF. The CDR3 DNA sequence: TGTGCCAGCAGTTCCGCCGGGACAGGGGGCCGCGAGCAGTACTTC. The chain has TRBV6-5 and TRBJ2-7; 12 nucleotides match TRBD1. Germline-derived CDR1 and CDR2 are MNHEY and SVGAGI. Losses at the gene ends were 4 bases for V and 6 bases for J; bases not matched to a gene: 7. The CDR3 runs to 15 residues.

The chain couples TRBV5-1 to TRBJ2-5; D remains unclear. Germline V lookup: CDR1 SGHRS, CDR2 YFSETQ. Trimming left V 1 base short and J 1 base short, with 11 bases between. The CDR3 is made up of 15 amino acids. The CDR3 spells CASSLYDIVQETQYF. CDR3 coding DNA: TGCGCCAGCAGCTTGTATGACATAGTCCAAGAGACCCAGTACTTC.

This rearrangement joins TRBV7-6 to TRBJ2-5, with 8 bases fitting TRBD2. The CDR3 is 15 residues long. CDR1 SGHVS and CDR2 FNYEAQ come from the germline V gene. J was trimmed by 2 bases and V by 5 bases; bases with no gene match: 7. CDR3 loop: CASSPLRGGQETQYF. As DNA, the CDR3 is TGTGCCAGCAGCCCCCTCCGGGGGGGGCAAGAGACCCAGTACTTC.

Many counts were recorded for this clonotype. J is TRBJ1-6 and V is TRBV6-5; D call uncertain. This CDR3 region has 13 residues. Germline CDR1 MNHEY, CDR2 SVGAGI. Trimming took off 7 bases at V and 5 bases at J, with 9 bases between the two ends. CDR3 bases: TGTGCCAGCACGGGCCATGATAATTCACCCCTCCACTTT. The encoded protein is CASTGHDNSPLHF.

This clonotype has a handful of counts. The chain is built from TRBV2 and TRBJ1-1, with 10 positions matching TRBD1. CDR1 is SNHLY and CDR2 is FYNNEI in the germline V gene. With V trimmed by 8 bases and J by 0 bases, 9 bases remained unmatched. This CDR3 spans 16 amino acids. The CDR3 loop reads CASSPGQGGLNTEAFF. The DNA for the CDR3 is TGTGCCAGCTCGCCCGGACAGGGGGGCTTGAACACTGAAGCTTTCTTT.